The 10 T cell receptor beta chains listed next were all sequenced from one sample in a study of T cell responses to AZD1222 COVID-19 vaccine. The repertoire was sequenced with immunoSEQ multiplex PCR; TCRdb's copy has only in-frame clones and lacks some. The repertoire holds about 73,000 clones, with about 90% as singletons. Specimen: peripheral blood, collected 28 days after the second AZD1222 dose. The receptor set was obtained from an adult who received the AZD1222 COVID-19 vaccine.

The chain carries TRBV7-6 and TRBJ1-6; D is perhaps TRBD1 (6 bases). Trimming shortened V by 0 bases and J by 8 bases, and 20 bases separated the two germline ends. CDR1 and CDR2 from the germline V gene are SGHVS and FNYEAQ. This CDR3 is 18 amino acids long. The CDR3 DNA reads TGTGCCAGCAGCTTAGCCCCACAGGGTCAGCGCAGTGATTCACCCCTCCACTTT. Translating it yields CASSLAPQGQRSDSPLHF.

V gene TRBV12-3 or TRBV12-4 combines with J gene TRBJ2-2; 7 bases fit TRBD1. This CDR3 has 13 residues. The V gene end was trimmed by 4 bases and the J gene end by 7 bases; junction bases not matched to a gene: 3. CDR3 protein: CASSYRGIGELFF. CDR3 bases: TGTGCCAGCAGTTACAGGGGAATCGGGGAGCTGTTTTTT.

This chain links TRBV6-2 or TRBV6-3 with TRBJ2-4; D perhaps matches TRBD1 (5 bases). CDR1 and CDR2 (germline): MNHEY, SVGEGT. CDR3 size: 17 residues. The germline V and J ends were trimmed by 1 base and 0 bases, with 13 bases remaining between them. In nucleotides, the CDR3 is TGTGCCAGCAGTTACTATTCGACAGACTTAGCCAAAAACATTCAGTACTTC. Encoded protein: CASSYYSTDLAKNIQYF.

The genes are TRBV5-4 and TRBJ2-5; D tentatively reads TRBD1 or TRBD2 (5 bases each). The V gene's germline CDR1 is SGHNT and CDR2 YYREEE (reference sequence). V was cut by 9 bases and J by 7 bases, with 19 bases left in between. The CDR3 sequence is 13 residues long. CDR3 amino acids: CAITTGTTGTQYF. The CDR3 bases are TGTGCCATTACGACCGGGACGACGGGGACCCAGTACTTC.

This chain uses TRBV11-2 with TRBJ1-5; maybe TRBD1 (6 bases). CDR3 length: 13 amino acids. Trimming shortened V by 5 bases and J by 4 bases, and 9 bases separated the two germline ends. The germline V gene has CDR1 SGHAT and CDR2 FQNNGV. This chain's CDR3 is CASSLQGNQPQHF. In DNA form, the CDR3 reads TGTGCCAGCAGCCTACAGGGAAATCAGCCCCAGCATTTT. The full variable domain, rest sourced from reference TRBV11-2 and TRBJ1-5, is EAGVAQSPRYKIIEKRQSVAFWCNPISGHATLYWYQQILGQGPKLLIQFQNNGVVDDSQLPKDRFSAERLKGVDSTLKIQPAKLEDSAVYLCASSLQGNQPQHFGDGTRLSIL.

The J gene is TRBJ1-1, the V gene TRBV6-5, with TRBD1 matching over 9 bases. This CDR3 contains 13 residues. Losses at the gene ends were 11 bases for V and 3 bases for J; bases not matched to a gene: 7. Germline lookup yields CDR1 MNHEY and CDR2 SVGAGI. The chain's CDR3 is CAADRGLYTEAFF. CDR3 nucleotides: TGTGCCGCCGACAGGGGGTTGTACACTGAAGCTTTCTTT.

The chain employs TRBV28 and TRBJ1-3, with D possibly being TRBD1 (5 bases). The CDR3 spans 16 residues. CDR1 and CDR2 (germline): MDHEN, SYDVKM. The V and J ends lost 5 bases and 0 bases respectively, with 14 bases between them. As DNA, the CDR3 is TGTGCCAGCAGTGCCTATGGGGGGGACTCTGGAAACACCATATATTTT. Translated, it gives CASSAYGGDSGNTIYF.

V usage is TRBV5-1 and J usage is TRBJ2-7, with D possibly TRBD1 on 5 matching bases. V lost 3 bases, J lost 11 bases, and 15 bases lay in between. This CDR3 has 12 amino acids. CDR1 and CDR2 (germline): SGHRS, YFSETQ. Written as DNA, the CDR3 is TGCGCCAGCAGCTCCCTAGGAGACAGAGAGTACTTC. Its translation is CASSSLGDREYF.

J is TRBJ1-1 and V is TRBV12-3 or TRBV12-4, with D maybe TRBD1 (6 bases). V gave up 7 bases and J gave up 5 bases, with 11 bases separating them. This CDR3 is 12 amino acids long. The CDR3 nucleotides are TGTGCCAGCAACGCTAGGGGGACTGAAGCTTTCTTT. As protein: CASNARGTEAFF.

The chain employs TRBV6-2 or TRBV6-3 and TRBJ2-6, with D possibly matching TRBD2 (5 bases). Germline values: CDR1 MNHEY, CDR2 SVGEGT. The CDR3 totals 17 residues. The germline V and J ends were trimmed by 2 bases and 3 bases, with 14 bases remaining between them. The CDR3 region is CASSYGWGVGGANVLTF. CDR3 nucleotide sequence: TGTGCCAGCAGTTACGGGTGGGGAGTTGGTGGGGCCAACGTCCTGACTTTC.